These 20 T cell receptor beta chains were all obtained from the same sample, sequenced in a study of STAT5B mutations in CD4+ large granular lymphocyte leukemia. Sequencing used immunoSEQ multiplex PCR; TCRdb keeps in-frame clones, though not all of them. The sample lists about 40,000 clones, roughly 80% occurring once. Sequencing used CD4+ T cells from blood buffy coats. The receptors were sampled from a human donor in good health.

This chain uses TRBV25-1 with TRBJ1-3, with D possibly matching TRBD1 (5 bases). The CDR3 runs to 14 residues. Germline lookup yields CDR1 MGHDK and CDR2 SYGVNS. Trimming removed 3 bases at V and 4 bases at J, with 10 bases between. The CDR3 reads CASSDGGGGNTIYF. The CDR3 coding sequence is TGTGCCAGCAGTGATGGGGGGGGAGGAAACACCATATATTTT.

The chain combines TRBV27 with TRBJ1-2; 7 bases map to TRBD1. The V gene end was trimmed by 8 bases and the J gene end by 0 bases; junction bases not matched to a gene: 6. This CDR3 is built from 14 residues. The germline V gene encodes CDR1 MNHEY and CDR2 SMNVEV (reference sequence). The CDR3 is CASAGGGANYGYTF. The CDR3 region has the DNA TGTGCCAGCGCAGGGGGTGGAGCTAACTATGGCTACACCTTC.

The V call is TRBV7-6, the J call TRBJ1-1; perhaps TRBD1 as D (5 bases). This CDR3 spans 15 amino acids. V was pared by 6 bases and J by 2 bases, with 16 bases between. CDR1 and CDR2 (germline): SGHVS, FNYEAQ. The CDR3 DNA reads TGTGCCAGCAGGGCCGGGGGTGGATTTAACACTGAAGCTTTCTTT. It yields the protein CASRAGGGFNTEAFF.

This clone was seen just once. The V call is TRBV18, the J call TRBJ2-5, with D possibly TRBD1 on 5 matching bases. The CDR3 consists of 12 residues. Germline V gene sequence: CDR1 KGHSH, CDR2 LQKENI. The V end was cut by 4 bases, the J end by 2 bases, with 5 bases between. The DNA for the CDR3 is TGTGCCAGCTCACGACAGCAAGAGACCCAGTACTTC. It codes for CASSRQQETQYF. Complete variable domain (other parts from reference TRBV18 and TRBJ2-5): NAGVMQNPRHLVRRRGQEARLRCSPMKGHSHVYWYRQLPEEGLKFMVYLQKENIIDESGMPKERFSAEFPKEGPSILRIQQVVRGDSAAYFCASSRQQETQYFGPGTRLLVL.

This clone was recorded a few times. The rearrangement links TRBV2 to TRBJ2-7, with D tentatively TRBD2 (6 bases). V lost 3 bases and J lost 6, with 6 bases in between. Germline lookup yields CDR1 SNHLY and CDR2 FYNNEI. The CDR3 spans 11 residues. The CDR3 nucleotides are TGTGCCAGCAGTGACGGGGGCGAGCAGTACTTC. Protein sequence: CASSDGGEQYF.

This sequence joins TRBV28 and TRBJ1-1; D is uncertain. The CDR3 totals 13 residues. The germline gives CDR1 MDHEN, CDR2 SYDVKM. Deletions cut 3 bases from V and 0 bases from J, with 5 bases between. The CDR3 loop is CASSFKMNTEAFF. CDR3 sequence (DNA): TGTGCCAGCAGTTTTAAAATGAACACTGAAGCTTTCTTT.

The chain has TRBV5-1 and TRBJ2-6; no clear D gene. V was shortened by 0 bases and J by 2 bases, with 9 bases between the two germline ends. CDR1 and CDR2 (germline): SGHRS, YFSETQ. The CDR3 extends over 16 amino acids. CDR3 protein: CASSLGGPAGANVLTF. In nucleotides, the CDR3 is TGCGCCAGCAGCTTGGGCGGTCCTGCTGGGGCCAACGTCCTGACTTTC.

This clone turned up a few times. The gene calls are TRBV29-1 and TRBJ1-2; D gene unclear. V gave up 4 bases and J gave up 5 bases, with 14 bases separating them. CDR1 is SQVTM, CDR2 ANQGSEA, per germline. The CDR3 covers 13 residues. The CDR3, as DNA: TGCAGCGTTGTGCACGAACGGGGATATGGCTACACCTTC. Protein sequence: CSVVHERGYGYTF.

This sequence joins TRBV15 and TRBJ2-1, with 11 bases identical to TRBD2. Germline values: CDR1 LNHNV, CDR2 YYDKDF (reference sequence). After removal of 2 bases from V and 3 bases from J, the junction contained 9 bases not matched to a gene. CDR3 size: 18 residues. This CDR3 is CATSRPRIAGGFYNEQFF. As DNA, the CDR3 is TGTGCCACCAGCAGACCGCGGATAGCGGGAGGGTTCTACAATGAGCAGTTCTTC.

This clone has more than one count but fewer than ten. The V and J genes are TRBV30 and TRBJ1-1; the D is unclear. Germline CDR1 and CDR2: GTSNPN and SVGIG (reference sequence). CDR3 length: 13 residues. The V end was cut by 5 bases, the J end by 11 bases, with 21 bases between. CDR3 loop: CAWASGQVGRAFF. The CDR3 nucleotides read TGTGCCTGGGCCTCGGGTCAGGTAGGGAGGGCTTTCTTT.

The rearrangement joins TRBV4-2 to TRBJ2-7; 10 bases fit TRBD1. Germline V gene data show CDR1 as LGHNA and CDR2 as YNFKEQ. The V segment lost 1 base and the J segment 4 bases; nucleotides outside the gene matches: 1. The CDR3 has 14 amino acids. Here the CDR3 reads CASSQVGQGYEQYF. CDR3 bases: TGTGCCAGCAGCCAAGTGGGACAGGGGTACGAGCAGTACTTC.

The rearrangement links TRBV5-1 to TRBJ2-1, with 8 bases aligning to TRBD1. V shed 0 bases and J 9 bases; nucleotides not matched to a gene: 8. CDR1 SGHRS and CDR2 YFSETQ come from the germline V gene. CDR3 length: 15 residues. CDR3 loop: CASSLDRGVLGEQFF. The CDR3 nucleotides read TGCGCCAGCAGCTTGGACAGGGGGGTTTTGGGTGAGCAGTTCTTC.

The genes are TRBV9 and TRBJ2-5; D may be TRBD2 (6 bases). The CDR3 runs 17 residues. Germline assignment: CDR1 SGDLS and CDR2 YYNGEE. Trimming stripped 3 bases from V and 5 bases from J, with 23 bases between. Written as DNA, the CDR3 is TGTGCCAGCAGCGCGACTGGGACTTCGGAGGCCCGGGAGACCCAGTACTTC. Translation gives CASSATGTSEARETQYF. The variable domain in full, with the rest retrieved from reference TRBV9 and TRBJ2-5, is DSGVTQTPKHLITATGQRVTLRCSPRSGDLSVYWYQQSLDQGLQFLIQYYNGEERAKGNILERFSAQQFPDLHSELNLSSLELGDSALYFCASSATGTSEARETQYFGPGTRLLVL.

This chain connects TRBV18 to TRBJ1-5; D unresolved. There are 14 residues in the CDR3. V lost 4 bases, J lost 7 bases, and 14 bases lay in between. Germline CDR1 reads KGHSH; CDR2 reads LQKENI. The chain's CDR3 is CASSQNYLGQPQHF. The CDR3 nucleotides are TGTGCCAGCTCACAAAATTATTTAGGGCAGCCCCAGCATTTT.

The chain links TRBV5-1 to TRBJ1-1, with a weak D call TRBD1 (6 bases). From germline, CDR1 is SGHRS and CDR2 YFSETQ. The CDR3 extends over 14 amino acids. V lost 1 base to trimming and J lost 6 bases, with 13 bases between them. The CDR3 loop reads CASSLSQGSPEAFF. Written as DNA, the CDR3 is TGCGCCAGCAGCTTGAGCCAGGGGAGTCCTGAAGCTTTCTTT.

The gene calls are TRBV5-1 and TRBJ2-2; D is possibly TRBD1 or TRBD2 (5 bases each). CDR1 is SGHRS and CDR2 is YFSETQ in the germline V gene. This CDR3 has 15 residues. Trimming left V 5 bases short and J 0 bases short, with 11 bases between. Written as DNA, the CDR3 is TGCGCCAGCAGGTCTGGGACGGCGAACACCGGGGAGCTGTTTTTT. Translation gives CASRSGTANTGELFF.

This sequence joins TRBV9 and TRBJ2-7; TRBD2 agrees at 10 bases. CDR3 length: 15 amino acids. CDR1 and CDR2 from the germline V gene are SGDLS and YYNGEE. The trim removed 3 bases at V and 7 bases at J, leaving 10 bases unmatched. In DNA form, the CDR3 reads TGTGCCAGCAGCGGACAGCGGGGGGGCCTGGGAGAGCAGTACTTC. Translated, it gives CASSGQRGGLGEQYF.

The chain recombines TRBV27 with TRBJ1-2, with D possibly matching TRBD1 (6 bases). CDR3 length: 13 residues. The germline V and J ends were trimmed by 4 bases and 8 bases, with 14 bases remaining between them. Germline V gene lookup returns CDR1 MNHEY and CDR2 SMNVEV (reference sequence). In DNA form, the CDR3 reads TGTGCCAGCAGTTCGCTACAGGGAAACGGCTACACCTTC. Its protein product is CASSSLQGNGYTF.

This rearrangement joins TRBV7-3 to TRBJ2-5; D may correspond to TRBD1 or TRBD2 (6 bases each). The V gene's germline CDR1 is SGHTA and CDR2 FQGTGA. The CDR3 is made up of 15 amino acids. Trimming took off 5 bases at V and 4 bases at J, with 17 bases between the two ends. DNA for the CDR3: TGTGCCAGCAGCCAGGTGGGGGCGCGGGGAGAGACCCAGTACTTC. Its translation is CASSQVGARGETQYF.

The chain couples TRBV27 to TRBJ1-3; 8 bases map to TRBD1. The germline V gene has CDR1 MNHEY and CDR2 SMNVEV (reference sequence). Trimming cost V 8 bases and J 0 bases; bases outside gene matches: 3. The CDR3 consists of 14 residues. DNA for the CDR3: TGTGCCAGCGGACAGGGCAGCTCTGGAAACACCATATATTTT. Amino acid sequence: CASGQGSSGNTIYF.